Following are 7 T cell receptor beta chains from one sample sequenced in a study of T-cell memory formation after mild COVID-19. TCRdb re-called the 5' RACE reads with MiXCR, one entry per CDR3 protein. The data hold 350,000 to 450,000 distinct CDR3 sequences, with over 15% observed a single time. Sequences were obtained from PBMCs or a T cell subset sorted from them (not recorded which). The receptors stem from an adult woman who had mild COVID-19 (a few samples of this study predate the infection). Cell type and time point are not known.

V gene TRBV7-6 combines with J gene TRBJ2-1, with 9 nucleotides matching TRBD2. This CDR3 comprises 18 residues. Germline V gene data show CDR1 as SGHVS and CDR2 as FNYEAQ. V lost 0 bases to trimming and J lost 4 bases; unmatched junction nucleotides: 10. The CDR3 region has the DNA TGTGCCAGCAGCTTAGCTGGGTCTGTGAGCGGGGGGTACAATGAGCAGTTCTTC. Residues: CASSLAGSVSGGYNEQFF.

This clonotype has more than one count but fewer than ten. Written as DNA, the CDR3 is TGTGCCAGCAGTTTCCGGGAAGGTCCCTACAATGAGCAGTTCTTC. Translation gives CASSFREGPYNEQFF. The chain couples TRBV12-3 or TRBV12-4 to TRBJ2-1, with D perhaps TRBD2 (5 bases). The CDR3 runs to 15 residues. V lost 3 bases, J lost 2 bases, and 11 bases lay in between.

The gene calls are TRBV7-3 and TRBJ1-3, with D hard to call. V shed 1 base and J shed 0 bases, with 10 bases lying between them. The CDR3 runs to 16 residues. Germline CDR1 SGHTA, CDR2 FQGTGA. CDR3 in DNA: TGTGCCAGCAGCTTAAACCCGGGAAGCTCTGGAAACACCATATATTTT. It encodes CASSLNPGSSGNTIYF.

This chain connects TRBV14 to TRBJ2-6, with a tentative D call TRBD2 (6 bases). V lost 3 bases and J 4 bases, leaving 16 bases between the germline ends. Looked up from germline, CDR1 is SGHDN and CDR2 is FVKESK. The CDR3 totals 17 residues. CDR3 sequence: CASSQGLLSSGANVLTF. The CDR3 coding sequence is TGTGCCAGCAGCCAGGGACTCCTCTCGTCCGGGGCCAACGTCCTGACTTTC.

This clonotype was recorded many times. No DNA is shown, since the ends of the CDR3 on it are uncertain; the CDR3 is the one TCRdb lists. The rearrangement joins TRBV21-1 to TRBJ2-6. TRBV21-1 is an annotated pseudogene. The CDR3 is 15 residues long, counting both termini. The CDR3: CASSNVGAGANVLTF.

This clonotype was detected only a few times. V gene TRBV4-1 combines with J gene TRBJ1-4, with 7 bases matching TRBD1. This CDR3 comprises 15 residues. Germline-derived CDR1 and CDR2 are MGHRA and YSYEKL. V shed 5 bases and J 2 bases; nucleotides not matched to a gene: 5. In nucleotides, the CDR3 is TGCGCCAGCAGCACCCACAGGGGCACTAATGAAAAACTGTTTTTT. Amino acid sequence: CASSTHRGTNEKLFF.

The genes are TRBV5-1 and TRBJ2-1; D is unresolved. The better agreement between TRBJ2-7 and the DNA end casts doubt on the J call. The CDR3 contains 13 residues. Germline CDR1 is SGHRS and CDR2 is YFSETQ. The chain's CDR3 is CASSGSTSYEQYF. The DNA of the CDR3 is TGCGCCAGCAGCGGGTCAACCTCCTACGAGCAGTACTTC.